This T cell receptor beta chain was sequenced during a study of blood T cell repertoires in COVID-19. Exposed study participants had met a COVID-19 case within 2 weeks before entry. How the authors handled the data: Reference gene primers were amplified, and this amplification served to estimate nucleated cell counts. Assay used: immunoSEQ multiplex PCR; TCRdb lists only in-frame clones, some missing. Clone size and the V and J calls come from that table; the DNA yielded D and trimming. The sample records 300,000 to 350,000 clones, 90% being singletons. CDR3 length equals 16 residues. Germline V gives CDR1 LGHNA, CDR2 YSLEER. Trimming removed 0 bases from V and 0 bases from J, with 9 bases in between.

The chain uses TRBV4-3 and TRBJ1-5; D uncertain. The receptor was isolated from a woman aged 30 to 39 who had been exposed to COVID-19. What was sequenced was PBMCs or T cells enriched from blood (not recorded which). CDR3 bases: TGCGCCAGCAGCCAAGACCTAGACTATAGCAATCAGCCCCAGCATTTT. This gives the protein CASSQDLDYSNQPQHF.